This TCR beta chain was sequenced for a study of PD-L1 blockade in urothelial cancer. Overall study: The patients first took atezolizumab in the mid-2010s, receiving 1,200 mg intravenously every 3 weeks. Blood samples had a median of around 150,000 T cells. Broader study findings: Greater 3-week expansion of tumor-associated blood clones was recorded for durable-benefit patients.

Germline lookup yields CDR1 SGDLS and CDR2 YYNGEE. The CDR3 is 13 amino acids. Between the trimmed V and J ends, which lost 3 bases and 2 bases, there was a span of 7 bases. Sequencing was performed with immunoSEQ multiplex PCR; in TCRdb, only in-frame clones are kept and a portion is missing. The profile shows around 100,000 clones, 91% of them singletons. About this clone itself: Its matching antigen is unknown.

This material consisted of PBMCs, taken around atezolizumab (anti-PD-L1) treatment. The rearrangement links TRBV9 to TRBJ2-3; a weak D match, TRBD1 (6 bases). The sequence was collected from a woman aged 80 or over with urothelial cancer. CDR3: CASSGGHTDTQYF. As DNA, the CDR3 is TGTGCCAGCAGCGGGGGACACACAGATACGCAGTATTTT.